In its sample, the clone carrying this T cell receptor beta chain was seen many times. Its specificity is not known. Individual cDNA molecules carried attached unique molecular identifiers. TCRdb called the 5' RACE reads again in MiXCR, with one record for every CDR3 protein. The sample yields around 77,000 distinct CDR3 sequences, around 5% seen once. The germline V gene encodes CDR1 SGDLS and CDR2 YYNGEE. V lost 0 bases, J lost 1 base, and 10 bases lay in between. This CDR3 contains 16 residues. This sample was taken from a study of early T cells in non-severe SARS-CoV-2 infection. In the study overall: With bulk RNA from unsorted whole blood as input, sequencing yielded unpaired chains.

Overall study findings and caveats: Matching results from VDJdb favored anti-spike CD8 responses, leaving private and CD4 specificities undetected.

The receptor comes from an adult who was a healthcare worker with PCR-confirmed SARS-CoV-2 infection or an uninfected control (not recorded which). This specimen was whole blood, taken at baseline. V is TRBV9 and J is TRBJ2-2; D possibly uses TRBD1 or TRBD2 (5 bases each). CDR3 residues: CASSVDRGRNTGELFF. The CDR3 region has the DNA TGTGCCAGCAGCGTAGACCGGGGCAGGAACACCGGGGAGCTGTTTTTT.